Detailed here is one TCR beta chain. Antigen: not known. In TCRdb, the multiplex PCR reads were re-called with MiXCR into one record per CDR3 protein. The sample holds more than 200,000 distinct CDR3 sequences, approximately 31% seen once. Samples came from axillary lymph nodes draining the breast cancer. V was clipped by 4 bases and J by 11 bases; unmatched bases: 9. This CDR3 has 14 amino acids. Germline V gene data show CDR1 as SGDLS and CDR2 as YYNGEE. This sample was taken from a study of breast tumors, draining lymph nodes, adjacent tissues. General observations from the study: Data fit most tumor T cells coming from lymph node, expanding in tumor. Compared with lymph nodes, tumors were less diverse; compared with nontumor tissue, more.

The J gene is TRBJ1-6, the V gene TRBV9, with TRBD1 matching over 7 bases. The material sequenced was axillary lymph node tissue. The sequence derives from a female donor with breast cancer. Some clones in this sample may be carry-over from other donors' samples. CDR3 amino acids: CASSITGEDPPLHF. The CDR3 coding sequence is TGTGCCAGCAGCATAACAGGGGAAGATCCACCCCTCCACTTT. Complete variable domain (other parts from reference TRBV9 and TRBJ1-6): DSGVTQTPKHLITATGQRVTLRCSPRSGDLSVYWYQQSLDQGLQFLIQYYNGEERAKGNILERFSAQQFPDLHSELNLSSLELGDSALYFCASSITGEDPPLHFGNGTRLTVT.